A single sample gave rise to the 27 T cell receptor beta chains below, sequenced in a study of T cell repertoires in ileal Crohn's disease. The sample's time point: neoterminal ileum biopsy at postoperative endoscopy, about 6 months after surgery. Profiling relied on immunoSEQ multiplex PCR, and the TCRdb table lists in-frame clones only, not all of them. The sample consists of about 13,000 clones, approximately 78% of them appearing once. Sequenced material: ileal tissue. The receptors were sampled from an adult with Crohn's disease.

The DNA of the CDR3 is TGTGCCAGCAGCTTTCCCCAGACAACTAATGAAAAACTGTTTTTT. It codes for CASSFPQTTNEKLFF. The rearrangement links TRBV7-9 to TRBJ1-4, with D uncertain. V gave up 3 bases and J gave up 0 bases, with 8 bases separating them. The CDR3 runs 15 residues. The germline V gene has CDR1 SEHNR and CDR2 FQNEAQ (reference sequence).

This rearrangement joins TRBV6-5 to TRBJ1-2, with D hard to call. Germline CDR1 reads MNHEY; CDR2 reads SVGAGI. V was clipped by 6 bases and J by 4 bases, with 15 bases between them. This CDR3 is built from 14 residues. The CDR3 DNA is TGTGCCAGCAGCCCCCCCCGGGGAGCCTATGGCTACACCTTC. It translates to CASSPPRGAYGYTF.

V gene TRBV19 combines with J gene TRBJ2-3; D possibly corresponds to TRBD2 (7 bases). The CDR3 runs to 11 residues. The germline V and J ends were trimmed by 9 bases and 5 bases, with 9 bases remaining between them. Germline V gene data show CDR1 as LNHDA and CDR2 as SQIVND (reference sequence). CDR3: CARGGRDTQYF. CDR3 sequence (DNA): TGTGCCAGGGGGGGGCGAGATACGCAGTATTTT.

The chain recombines TRBV19 with TRBJ2-2; 8 bases are shared with TRBD1. V lost 5 bases to trimming and J lost 7 bases; unmatched junction nucleotides: 9. This CDR3 region has 15 residues. Germline V gene lookup returns CDR1 LNHDA and CDR2 SQIVND (reference sequence). CDR3 bases: TGTGCCAGTAGTTCGCGGACAGGGAAGGGCGGGGAGCTGTTTTTT. It specifies CASSSRTGKGGELFF.

The rearrangement joins TRBV7-2 to TRBJ2-5, with TRBD2 identical over 16 bases. V was clipped by 4 bases and J by 4 bases; unmatched bases: 12. The CDR3 spans 19 residues. Germline lookup yields CDR1 SGHTA and CDR2 FQGNSA. The CDR3 region has the DNA TGTGCCAGCAGCTCCCCTTCACCGGGACTAGCGGGGGGGGGAGAGACCCAGTACTTC. Its protein product is CASSSPSPGLAGGGETQYF.

The V gene is TRBV9, the J gene TRBJ1-4, with a tentative D call TRBD1 (6 bases). The germline CDR1 and CDR2 sequences are SGDLS and YYNGEE. The CDR3 extends over 15 amino acids. V dropped 2 bases and J dropped 8 bases, with 16 bases sitting between them. CDR3 coding DNA: TGTGCCAGCAGCGTTTTTGGGGACATAGGAGAAAAACTGTTTTTT. Protein sequence: CASSVFGDIGEKLFF.

Worth noting for this clone: One junction end disagrees with the germline gene, perhaps due to a read error. The CDR3 nucleotides are TGTGCCAGCAGTGAAGTAGGGGACAAGGGATTC. Its protein product is CASSEVGDKGF. The genes are TRBV6-1 and TRBJ1-2; D is possibly TRBD1 (6 bases). The CDR3 length is 11 residues. CDR1 and CDR2 from the germline V gene are MNHNS and SASEGT.

The V and J genes are TRBV19 and TRBJ2-2; D perhaps matches TRBD1 (5 bases). The CDR3 has 13 residues. The V end lost 7 bases, the J end lost 8 bases, and 14 bases lay between the germline ends. The germline V gene has CDR1 LNHDA and CDR2 SQIVND (reference sequence). The CDR3 DNA sequence: TGTGCCAGTACCCCTAGGGGCCAGGGGGAGCTGTTTTTT. Its translation: CASTPRGQGELFF.

The chain carries TRBV6-6 and TRBJ1-1; D is ambiguous. V lost 3 bases, J lost 3 bases, and 14 bases lay in between. The CDR3 spans 15 residues. The V gene's germline CDR1 is MNHNY and CDR2 SVGAGI (reference sequence). CDR3 in amino acids: CASSYYPGRDTEAFF. CDR3 DNA sequence: TGTGCCAGCAGTTATTACCCGGGGAGGGACACTGAAGCTTTCTTT.

This chain connects TRBV15 to TRBJ2-6, with TRBD1 matching over 9 bases. The CDR3 length is 18 residues. In germline, CDR1 is LNHNV, CDR2 YYDKDF (reference sequence). V shed 1 base, J shed 0 bases, and the junction held 4 bases outside the gene matches. In nucleotides, the CDR3 is TGTGCCACCAGCAGAGTAAGGACAGGGGACTCTGGGGCCAACGTCCTGACTTTC. Translation gives CATSRVRTGDSGANVLTF.

V gene TRBV29-1 combines with J gene TRBJ2-3, with 7 positions matching TRBD2. The CDR3 extends over 17 amino acids. CDR1 is SQVTM, CDR2 ANQGSEA, per germline. V dropped 6 bases and J dropped 2; count of bases not matched to a gene: 17. The CDR3 is CSVDDEASGIYTDTQYF. Written as DNA, the CDR3 is TGCAGCGTGGATGATGAGGCTAGCGGTATTTACACAGATACGCAGTATTTT.

The chain is built from TRBV6-4 and TRBJ1-5; possible D gene TRBD1, 6 bases. CDR3 length: 13 amino acids. V was clipped by 4 bases and J by 7 bases, with 11 bases between them. Germline loops: CDR1 MRHNA, CDR2 SNTAGT. DNA of the CDR3: TGTGCCAGCAGTGTACAGGGTAGCCAGCCCCAGCATTTT. Translated, it gives CASSVQGSQPQHF.

The genes are TRBV18 and TRBJ2-3, with a tentative D call TRBD1 (5 bases). The CDR3 extends over 17 amino acids. The V end lost 4 bases, the J end lost 0 bases, and 17 bases lay between the germline ends. Germline V gene data show CDR1 as KGHSH and CDR2 as LQKENI. The CDR3 loop is CASSRGGNLFSTDTQYF. The DNA of the CDR3 is TGTGCCAGCTCACGGGGCGGAAACCTCTTCAGCACAGATACGCAGTATTTT.

This clone was seen a few times. The chain recombines TRBV5-1 with TRBJ2-3; D may be TRBD2 (6 bases). Trimming shortened V by 3 bases and J by 4 bases, and 9 bases separated the two germline ends. This CDR3 comprises 13 residues. The germline V gene encodes CDR1 SGHRS and CDR2 YFSETQ. CDR3 nucleotides: TGCGCCAGCAGCTCGGGGGTTTCAGATACGCAGTATTTT. Translated: CASSSGVSDTQYF. The full variable domain, its missing parts supplied by reference TRBV5-1 and TRBJ2-3, is KAGVTQTPRYLIKTRGQQVTLSCSPISGHRSVSWYQQTPGQGLQFLFEYFSETQRNKGNFPGRFSGRQFSNSRSEMNVSTLELGDSALYLCASSSGVSDTQYFGPGTRLTVL.

This chain connects TRBV9 to TRBJ2-2; D is unresolved. The ends were cut back, 1 base at V and 7 bases at J, with 11 bases in the middle. Germline CDR1 reads SGDLS; CDR2 reads YYNGEE. The CDR3 contains 14 residues. CDR3 sequence: CASSVKQNGGELFF. The CDR3 coding sequence is TGTGCCAGCAGCGTAAAACAGAACGGCGGGGAGCTGTTTTTT.

The CDR3 nucleotides read TGTGCCAGCAGTGTACAGGGTGGCTATGGCTACACCTTC. It yields the protein CASSVQGGYGYTF. V gene TRBV2 combines with J gene TRBJ1-2, with D perhaps TRBD1 (6 bases). Germline CDR1 and CDR2: SNHLY and FYNNEI. The CDR3 extends over 13 amino acids. With 4 bases removed from V and 4 bases from J, the gap between germline ends came to 10 bases. Based on the CDR3 plus reference TRBV2 and TRBJ1-2, the full variable domain is EPEVTQTPSHQVTQMGQEVILRCVPISNHLYFYWYRQILGQKVEFLVSFYNNEISEKSEIFDDQFSVERPDGSNFTLKIRSTKLEDSAMYFCASSVQGGYGYTFGSGTRLTVV.

This rearrangement joins TRBV18 to TRBJ2-7; 7 bases fit TRBD2. Unmatched junction bases numbered 9, after V lost 3 bases and J lost 7 bases. The CDR3 is 14 amino acids. Germline V lookup: CDR1 KGHSH, CDR2 LQKENI. The CDR3 loop is CASSPGTTLGEQYF. CDR3 coding DNA: TGTGCCAGCTCACCCGGGACTACCCTCGGGGAGCAGTACTTC. The entire variable domain, with the rest obtained from reference TRBV18 and TRBJ2-7, is as follows: NAGVMQNPRHLVRRRGQEARLRCSPMKGHSHVYWYRQLPEEGLKFMVYLQKENIIDESGMPKERFSAEFPKEGPSILRIQQVVRGDSAAYFCASSPGTTLGEQYFGPGTRLTVT.

This clone was counted a few times. The rearrangement joins TRBV10-1 to TRBJ2-3; 9 bases agree with TRBD1. CDR1 WNHNN and CDR2 SYGVQD come from the germline V gene (reference sequence). The CDR3 has 15 residues. The trim removed 8 bases at V and 2 bases at J, leaving 8 bases unmatched. The CDR3 nucleotides are TGCGCCAGCGCCCCAGGGACAGGGCCCACAGATACGCAGTATTTT. It specifies CASAPGTGPTDTQYF.

The genes are TRBV6-1 and TRBJ1-4, with 9 bases matching TRBD1. The CDR3 totals 15 residues. CDR1 is MNHNS and CDR2 is SASEGT in the germline V gene. Unmatched junction bases numbered 9, after V lost 5 bases and J lost 8 bases. CDR3 nucleotide sequence: TGTGCCAGCAGTATTCGGACAGGGGTGAGGGAAAAACTGTTTTTT. Amino acid sequence: CASSIRTGVREKLFF.

This clone is medium-sized. The rearrangement links TRBV7-9 to TRBJ1-3; no clear D gene. The V end was cut by 5 bases, the J end by 4 bases, with 15 bases between. Germline CDR1 reads SEHNR; CDR2 reads FQNEAQ (reference sequence). The CDR3 consists of 15 residues. This chain's CDR3 is CASSPGGIWGNTIYF. The CDR3, as DNA: TGTGCCAGCAGCCCTGGAGGCATCTGGGGAAACACCATATATTTT.

The genes are TRBV6-1 and TRBJ2-3; D is possibly TRBD2 (6 bases). The CDR3 is made up of 15 amino acids. The V end was cut by 3 bases, the J end by 0 bases, with 10 bases between. Germline V gene sequence: CDR1 MNHNS, CDR2 SASEGT. CDR3 nucleotides: TGTGCCAGCAGTGACACTGGGACTAGCACAGATACGCAGTATTTT. It translates to CASSDTGTSTDTQYF.

The chain couples TRBV23-1 to TRBJ1-2, with 9 nucleotides matching TRBD1. TRBV23-1 is known as an ORF, though its function is uncertain. The CDR3 runs to 15 residues. J gave up 3 bases and V 7 bases, and 9 bases lay outside the gene matches. This CDR3 is CASNHRGRRDYGYTF. In nucleotides, the CDR3 is TGCGCCAGCAACCACAGGGGGCGAAGAGACTATGGCTACACCTTC.

The gene calls are TRBV11-2 and TRBJ2-7; D perhaps matches TRBD1 (6 bases). This CDR3 is 13 amino acids long. V gave up 5 bases and J gave up 6 bases, with 14 bases separating them. Germline V CDR1 and CDR2: SGHAT, FQNNGV. CDR3 amino acids: CASSRVDSFEQYF. In nucleotides, the CDR3 is TGTGCCAGCAGCCGGGTGGACAGTTTCGAGCAGTACTTC.

The chain couples TRBV7-8 to TRBJ1-1; tentative D call: TRBD1 (5 bases). Germline V gives CDR1 SGHVS, CDR2 FQNEAQ. The CDR3 has 12 residues. Trimming pared 5 bases from V and 4 bases from J, leaving 8 bases between. The CDR3, as DNA: TGTGCCAGCAGCCCAGGGCGCACTGAAGCTTTCTTT. Translated: CASSPGRTEAFF.

The chain carries TRBV9 and TRBJ2-1, with D unresolved. Trimming stripped 4 bases from V and 6 bases from J, with 11 bases between. CDR3 size: 13 residues. The germline CDR1 and CDR2 sequences are SGDLS and YYNGEE. The CDR3 DNA is TGTGCCAGCAGCCAGAAACACAGCAATGAGCAGTTCTTC. As protein: CASSQKHSNEQFF.

This clone was recorded only once. The V and J genes are TRBV9 and TRBJ1-1; 10 bases align to TRBD1. This CDR3 comprises 15 residues. With 1 base clipped from V and 6 bases from J, the junction kept 6 bases outside the gene matches. Germline CDR1 reads SGDLS; CDR2 reads YYNGEE. The CDR3 nucleotides are TGTGCCAGCAGCGTACCCGGGACAGGGGAAGCTGAAGCTTTCTTT. Translated, it gives CASSVPGTGEAEAFF.

The chain has TRBV6-6 and TRBJ2-3; TRBD1 might be the D (5 bases). This CDR3 region has 13 residues. Trimming removed 5 bases at V and 5 bases at J, with 11 bases between. Germline assignment: CDR1 MNHNY and CDR2 SVGAGI (reference sequence). CDR3 nucleotides: TGTGCCAGCAGTATGGACACACTAGATACGCAGTATTTT. It codes for CASSMDTLDTQYF.